The subject of this entry is one TCR beta chain. Its antigen is currently unknown. Repertoires were generated with immunoSEQ multiplex PCR, while TCRdb's copy carries only in-frame clones and drops some. This table holds some 150,000 clones, about 81% found once. The germline V gene encodes CDR1 LNHDA and CDR2 SQIVND (reference sequence). This CDR3 has 17 residues. Losses at the gene ends were 0 bases for V and 2 bases for J; bases not matched to a gene: 6. This sample was included in a study of PD-1 blockade in classical Hodgkin lymphoma. Relapses following autologous stem cell transplantation were seen in all patients, with brentuximab vedotin exposure varying. Study results and caveats: CD4+ TCR diversity, unlike CD8+, climbed significantly by C4D1. The baseline diversity of complete responders showed similarity to that of newly diagnosed patients. Nivolumab starters within 1 year of ASCT were excluded. Diminished baseline TCR diversity has been reported in newly diagnosed patients relative to healthy donors.

The sequenced sample was peripheral blood mononuclear cells (PBMCs), obtained before the second cycle of nivolumab. The TCR sequence derives from a human donor with classical Hodgkin lymphoma. This chain joins TRBV19 and TRBJ2-5; 10 bases are a match to TRBD2. This CDR3 is CASSIDLLAGVQETQYF. The CDR3 DNA is TGTGCCAGTAGTATAGATCTGCTAGCGGGGGTTCAAGAGACCCAGTACTTC.